This T cell receptor (beta chain) was captured by sequencing in a study of neurological immune-mediated disorders. With V trimmed by 5 bases and J by 5 bases, 8 bases remained unmatched. Germline V gene lookup returns CDR1 LNHNV and CDR2 YYDKDF (reference sequence). This CDR3 region has 14 residues. The table lists this clonotype with many counts. TCRdb recomputed calls from the 5' RACE reads with MiXCR, one row per CDR3 protein. This table holds roughly 25,000 distinct CDR3 sequences, 2.5% found once. The TCR sequence derives from a woman aged 45-65 years with multiple sclerosis. The chain employs TRBV15 and TRBJ2-5, with 7 bases lining up with TRBD1. Source material: PBMCs. This CDR3 is CATSPRGGMETQYF. CDR3 sequence (DNA): TGTGCCACCAGCCCGAGAGGGGGCATGGAGACCCAGTACTTC. The full variable domain, its missing parts supplied by reference TRBV15 and TRBJ2-5, is DAMVIQNPRYQVTQFGKPVTLSCSQTLNHNVMYWYQQKSSQAPKLLFHYYDKDFNNEADTPDNFQSRRPNTSFCFLDIRSPGLGDTAMYLCATSPRGGMETQYFGPGTRLLVL.